This is a list of T cell receptor beta chains from one sample in a study of CD8 T cells in ankylosing spondylitis. TCRdb processed the 5' RACE reads anew with MiXCR; each CDR3 protein has one entry. The sample lists more than 200,000 distinct CDR3 sequences, around 25% occurring once. Sequences were obtained from blood, either unsorted or a sorted T cell fraction (not recorded which). These receptors were obtained from a male donor with ankylosing spondylitis or in good health (not recorded which). CDR3s include the opening cysteine and the closing phenylalanine or tryptophan. The D gene is left open where the match is weak. Expanded clones are given a class, and other clones once, few, many or no size at all.

v_call,clone_size,j_call,d_call,cdr3_aa,cdr3_nt
TRBV2,-,TRBJ2-3,-,CASSTRQSSSTDTQYF,TGTGCCAGCAGTACGCGACAGAGTTCTAGCACAGATACGCAGTATTTT
TRBV20-1,few,TRBJ2-3,TRBD2,CSARSGGPGDTQYF,TGCAGTGCTAGATCGGGGGGGCCCGGAGATACGCAGTATTTT
TRBV3-1,-,TRBJ2-4,-,CASSQDSRGTQYF,TGTGCCAGCAGCCAAGATTCCCGGGGCACCCAGTACTTC
TRBV6-5,-,TRBJ2-3,TRBD2,CASSYSTMGGSDTQYF,TGTGCCAGCAGTTACTCGACCATGGGGGGGTCAGATACGCAGTATTTT
TRBV12-3/TRBV12-4,-,TRBJ2-2,-,CASSPRDSNTGELFF,TGTGCCAGCAGTCCGCGGGACTCGAACACCGGGGAGCTGTTTTTT
TRBV15,few,TRBJ2-1,-,CASSPRHANYNEQFF,TGTGCCAGTTCCCCCCGGCATGCGAATTACAATGAGCAGTTCTTC
TRBV7-9,many,TRBJ2-3,TRBD1,CASSPGQGRDTQYF,TGTGCCAGCAGCCCCGGACAGGGACGAGATACGCAGTATTTT
TRBV20-1,-,TRBJ2-1,TRBD1,CSRAGQGGVEQFF,TGCAGCAGAGCGGGACAGGGGGGGGTGGAGCAGTTCTTC
TRBV20-1,-,TRBJ2-3,-,CSALGGRDTADTQYF,TGCAGTGCTCTCGGGGGTCGCGACACGGCAGATACGCAGTATTTT
TRBV4-2,-,TRBJ1-1,-,CASSPQSGDTEAFF,TGTGCCAGCAGCCCCCAGTCGGGGGACACTGAAGCTTTCTTT
TRBV4-1,-,TRBJ2-3,-,CASSPNPGISTDTQYF,TGCGCCAGCAGCCCCAACCCCGGGATTAGCACAGATACGCAGTATTTT
TRBV2,many,TRBJ1-2,-,CASRRTGYGYTF,TGTGCCAGCAGGAGGACGGGTTATGGCTACACCTTC
TRBV5-1,-,TRBJ2-3,-,CASSLALVGSGTQYF,TGCGCCAGCAGCTTGGCGCTGGTTGGCAGCGGTACGCAGTATTTT
TRBV6-1,-,TRBJ2-6,-,CASSPASSSGANVLTF,TGTGCCAGCAGTCCGGCCTCCTCCTCTGGGGCCAACGTCCTGACTTTC
TRBV7-2,-,TRBJ2-1,-,CASSFFRNEQFF,TGTGCCAGCAGCTTTTTCCGGAATGAGCAGTTCTTC
TRBV20-1,few,TRBJ2-7,-,CSHGGGFIYEQYF,TGCAGTCACGGGGGAGGATTTATCTACGAGCAGTACTTC
TRBV12-3/TRBV12-4,many,TRBJ1-5,-,CASSLGLVRHF,TGTGCCAGCAGTTTAGGCCTAGTCCGGCATTTT
TRBV11-2,-,TRBJ2-1,TRBD2,CASSSFRGGHNEQFF,TGTGCCAGCAGCTCCTTCCGGGGGGGCCACAATGAGCAGTTCTTC
TRBV3-1,many,TRBJ2-1,TRBD2,CASSRLTSGGPEQFF,TGTGCCAGCAGCCGATTGACTAGCGGGGGGCCTGAGCAGTTCTTC
TRBV20-1,few,TRBJ1-5,-,CSAVVSNQPQHF,TGCAGTGCTGTCGTAAGCAATCAGCCCCAGCATTTT
TRBV5-1,many,TRBJ2-5,-,CASRTGARETQYF,TGCGCCAGCAGAACGGGGGCGCGGGAGACCCAGTACTTC
TRBV20-1,few,TRBJ2-3,TRBD1,CSASTGITTDTQYF,TGCAGTGCTTCGACAGGGATTACCACAGATACGCAGTATTTT
TRBV11-2,-,TRBJ2-5,-,CASSLDGRAGETQYF,TGTGCCAGCAGCTTAGATGGCAGGGCAGGGGAGACCCAGTACTTC
TRBV9,-,TRBJ1-2,-,CASSVMAPAAGYTF,TGTGCCAGCAGCGTAATGGCGCCCGCGGCTGGCTACACCTTC
TRBV12-3/TRBV12-4,-,TRBJ1-2,-,CASRTTGGRGYTF,TGTGCCAGCAGGACGACAGGAGGACGTGGCTACACCTTC
TRBV12-3/TRBV12-4,many,TRBJ2-5,TRBD1,CASSETGVETQYF,TGTGCCAGCAGCGAAACAGGGGTAGAGACCCAGTACTTC
TRBV2,-,TRBJ2-5,TRBD1,CASKKDRGETQYF,TGTGCCAGCAAGAAGGACAGGGGGGAGACCCAGTACTTC
TRBV11-2,many,TRBJ2-2,-,CASSPRQRFTGELFF,TGTGCCAGCAGCCCACGGCAGCGCTTCACCGGGGAGCTGTTTTTT
TRBV29-1,-,TRBJ2-5,-,CSVSLGAGTQYF,TGCAGCGTGTCCCTTGGGGCAGGGACCCAGTACTTC